The next 22 T cell receptor beta chains were all read from a single sample in a study of blood T cell repertoires in COVID-19. Repertoires were generated with immunoSEQ multiplex PCR, while TCRdb's copy carries only in-frame clones and drops some. The table lists roughly 80,000 clones, about 88% of them singletons. The sample comprised peripheral blood. These receptors all stem from a woman of 80 years or more with acute or convalescent COVID-19.

This chain uses TRBV5-5 with TRBJ1-4; D is possibly TRBD1 (5 bases). The germline CDR1 and CDR2 sequences are SGHKS and YYEKEE (reference sequence). The length of the CDR3 is 14 residues. V shed 1 base and J shed 7 bases, with 11 bases lying between them. CDR3 nucleotide sequence: TGTGCCAGCAGCTTGATCGGACAAAGTGAAAAACTGTTTTTT. Its protein is CASSLIGQSEKLFF.

The rearrangement links TRBV7-2 to TRBJ2-5; possibly TRBD2 for D (6 bases). The V gene lost 5 bases and the J gene lost 2 bases, with 15 bases spanning the gap. CDR3 length: 15 residues. CDR1 and CDR2 (germline): SGHTA, FQGNSA. Here the CDR3 reads CASSIRRAGQETQYF. The CDR3 DNA reads as TGTGCCAGCAGCATTCGGCGGGCGGGGCAAGAGACCCAGTACTTC. Full variable domain (remainder filled in from reference TRBV7-2 and TRBJ2-5): GAGVSQSPSNKVTEKGKDVELRCDPISGHTALYWYRQSLGQGLEFLIYFQGNSAPDKSGLPSDRFSAERTGGSVSTLTIQRTQQEDSAVYLCASSIRRAGQETQYFGPGTRLLVL.

The chain carries TRBV27 and TRBJ2-1, with unresolved D. V was pared by 0 bases and J by 12 bases, with 12 bases between. CDR1 MNHEY and CDR2 SMNVEV come from the germline V gene (reference sequence). The CDR3 runs 13 residues. DNA of the CDR3: TGTGCCAGCAGTTTATCGAGTCGGAGAATGCAGTTCTTC. Translating it yields CASSLSSRRMQFF.

This clone came up a few times. The V gene is TRBV6-2 or TRBV6-3, the J gene TRBJ1-5; D ambiguous. V was cut by 6 bases and J by 4 bases, with 16 bases left in between. CDR3 length: 15 amino acids. CDR1 is MNHEY and CDR2 is SVGEGT in the germline V gene. CDR3 protein: CASSTDWSENQPQHF. The DNA of the CDR3 is TGTGCCAGCAGCACGGACTGGAGTGAGAATCAGCCCCAGCATTTT.

CDR3: CASSWDRSTEAFF. In DNA, the CDR3 is TGTGCCAGCAGTTGGGACAGGAGCACTGAAGCTTTCTTT. The V gene is TRBV6-4, the J gene TRBJ1-1, with 8 bases fitting TRBD1. The J segment lost 4 bases and the V segment lost 5 bases, leaving 3 bases of the junction unmatched. Germline values: CDR1 MRHNA, CDR2 SNTAGT. The CDR3 is made up of 13 amino acids.

The CDR3 here is CASSPGTGEYYGYTF. The DNA for the CDR3 is TGCGCCAGCAGCCCAGGGACGGGGGAGTACTATGGCTACACCTTC. The genes are TRBV5-1 and TRBJ1-2; maybe TRBD1 (5 bases). CDR1 is SGHRS, CDR2 YFSETQ, per germline. There are 15 residues in the CDR3. V was pared by 4 bases and J by 3 bases, with 16 bases between.

The V and J genes are TRBV6-5 and TRBJ2-7; D is possibly TRBD2 (6 bases). With 0 bases removed from V and 4 bases from J, the gap between germline ends came to 16 bases. The germline V gene encodes CDR1 MNHEY and CDR2 SVGAGI. This CDR3 comprises 16 residues. For the CDR3, the DNA is TGTGCCAGCAGTTACTCGAGTAGTAGTGCGGGGTACGAGCAGTACTTC. Protein: CASSYSSSSAGYEQYF.

The rearrangement joins TRBV6-1 to TRBJ1-3; D is unclear. Looked up from germline, CDR1 is MNHNS and CDR2 is SASEGT. The length of the CDR3 is 15 residues. Trimming left V 2 bases short and J 0 bases short, with 8 bases between. The CDR3 loop reads CASSERSGSGNTIYF. The CDR3 DNA reads TGTGCCAGCAGTGAAAGGAGTGGCTCTGGAAACACCATATATTTT.

The rearrangement links TRBV6-5 to TRBJ2-1; 14 bases are a match to TRBD2. CDR1 is MNHEY, CDR2 SVGAGI, per germline. This CDR3 comprises 16 residues. The trim removed 0 bases at V and 8 bases at J, leaving 3 bases unmatched. For the CDR3, the DNA is TGTGCCAGCAGTTACTCCCCGGGACTAGCGGGGGATGAGCAGTTCTTC. This sequence encodes CASSYSPGLAGDEQFF.

Only one count was recorded for this clone. CDR3 region: CASSQDLSTDTQYF. The CDR3 region has the DNA TGCGCCAGCAGCCAAGATCTAAGCACAGATACGCAGTATTTT. The gene calls are TRBV4-3 and TRBJ2-3; D not resolved. The CDR3 is 14 residues long. Germline loops: CDR1 LGHNA, CDR2 YSLEER. V gave up 0 bases and J gave up 0 bases, with 4 bases separating them.

This clone has a handful of counts. This rearrangement joins TRBV2 to TRBJ1-5, with a tentative D call TRBD1 (5 bases). Germline loops: CDR1 SNHLY, CDR2 FYNNEI. The V end was cut by 5 bases, the J end by 7 bases, with 15 bases between. The CDR3 covers 14 residues. The CDR3 loop is CASSSTALSQPQHF. The CDR3 DNA reads as TGTGCCAGCAGTTCGACAGCTCTGTCCCAGCCCCAGCATTTT.

The rearrangement links TRBV21-1 to TRBJ2-7; the D call in the table, TRBD1, was not verified against the DNA. TRBV21-1 is an annotated pseudogene. The CDR3 is 14 residues long. CDR3 bases: TGTGCCAGCAGCAATACCCAGGGGCACTACGAGCAGTACTTC. It codes for CASSNTQGHYEQYF.

The chain uses TRBV2 and TRBJ1-5; D not resolved. This CDR3 comprises 15 residues. CDR1 and CDR2 (germline): SNHLY, FYNNEI. Between the trimmed V and J ends, which lost 2 bases and 5 bases, there was a span of 13 bases. CDR3 nucleotide sequence: TGTGCCAGCAGTGAAAGACCCGGACTTTATCAGCCCCAGCATTTT. Its translation is CASSERPGLYQPQHF.

The chain couples TRBV24-1 to TRBJ2-4; perhaps TRBD1 as D (5 bases). The CDR3 covers 18 residues. V dropped 4 bases and J dropped 0 bases, with 18 bases sitting between them. CDR1 is KGHDR, CDR2 SFDVKD, per germline. The CDR3 protein is CATSDAILRVLAKNIQYF. DNA for the CDR3: TGTGCCACCAGTGACGCGATACTCAGGGTACTAGCCAAAAACATTCAGTACTTC.

This chain uses TRBV7-3 with TRBJ2-5, with D maybe TRBD2 (6 bases). Germline V CDR1 and CDR2: SGHTA, FQGTGA. This CDR3 region has 16 residues. Deletions cut 1 base from V and 4 bases from J, with 16 bases between. CDR3 loop: CASSLKGDSIPETQYF. The CDR3 nucleotides are TGTGCCAGCAGCTTAAAAGGGGACTCAATCCCAGAGACCCAGTACTTC.

The rearrangement joins TRBV5-6 to TRBJ2-1, with 7 bases matching TRBD1. Per germline, CDR1 SGHDT and CDR2 YYEEEE. After removal of 3 bases from V and 2 bases from J, the junction contained 5 bases not matched to a gene. This CDR3 is 15 amino acids long. CDR3 amino acids: CASSSPGTAYNEQFF. In DNA, the CDR3 is TGTGCCAGCAGCTCTCCCGGGACAGCCTACAATGAGCAGTTCTTC.

This rearrangement joins TRBV12-3 or TRBV12-4 to TRBJ2-1, with D uncertain. V lost 3 bases, J lost 9 bases, and 12 bases lay in between. The CDR3 contains 13 residues. CDR3 in DNA: TGTGCCAGCAGTTTCCTCGAGTTTAGTGAGCAGTTCTTC. It is translated as CASSFLEFSEQFF.

V usage is TRBV6-5 and J usage is TRBJ1-2; 9 nucleotides match TRBD1. The CDR3 length is 14 residues. With V trimmed by 3 bases and J by 8 bases, 7 bases remained unmatched. Germline CDR1 and CDR2: MNHEY and SVGAGI. CDR3 DNA: TGTGCCAGCAGTTATGTACAGGGGGCGAGCGGCTACACCTTC. Protein product: CASSYVQGASGYTF.

The chain carries TRBV27 and TRBJ1-2; the D gene is possibly TRBD1 (6 bases). There are 15 residues in the CDR3. V shed 1 base and J shed 1 base, with 10 bases lying between them. The germline V gene has CDR1 MNHEY and CDR2 SMNVEV (reference sequence). The CDR3 region has the DNA TGTGCCAGCAGTTTATTCGGACAGTTTAACTATGGCTACACCTTC. Protein product: CASSLFGQFNYGYTF.

The chain combines TRBV28 with TRBJ2-1; the match to TRBD1 covers 9 bases. V shed 4 bases and J 1 base; nucleotides not matched to a gene: 5. The CDR3 has 16 amino acids. Germline CDR1 and CDR2: MDHEN and SYDVKM. The DNA of the CDR3 is TGTGCCAGCAGTTCCGACAGGGGGAGATCCTACAATGAGCAGTTCTTC. Protein: CASSSDRGRSYNEQFF.

The chain uses TRBV5-1 and TRBJ2-3; D perhaps matches TRBD2 (7 bases). Germline loops: CDR1 SGHRS, CDR2 YFSETQ. V was cut by 3 bases and J by 1 base, with 12 bases left in between. The CDR3 is 15 residues long. Here the CDR3 DNA reads TGCGCCAGCAGCTCCGCGGGGGCAGGCACAGATACGCAGTATTTT. Encoded protein: CASSSAGAGTDTQYF.

Comment on this clone: The identical CDR3 is also encoded by other nucleotide sequences in the sample. CDR3 residues: CASSLSSISSYNEQFF. The DNA of the CDR3 is TGTGCCAGCAGTTTATCCTCTATTAGCTCCTACAATGAGCAGTTCTTC. V is TRBV27 and J is TRBJ2-1; no reliable D call. Per the germline V gene, CDR1 is MNHEY and CDR2 is SMNVEV (reference sequence). V lost 0 bases to trimming and J lost 0 bases, with 9 bases between them. CDR3 length equals 16 residues.